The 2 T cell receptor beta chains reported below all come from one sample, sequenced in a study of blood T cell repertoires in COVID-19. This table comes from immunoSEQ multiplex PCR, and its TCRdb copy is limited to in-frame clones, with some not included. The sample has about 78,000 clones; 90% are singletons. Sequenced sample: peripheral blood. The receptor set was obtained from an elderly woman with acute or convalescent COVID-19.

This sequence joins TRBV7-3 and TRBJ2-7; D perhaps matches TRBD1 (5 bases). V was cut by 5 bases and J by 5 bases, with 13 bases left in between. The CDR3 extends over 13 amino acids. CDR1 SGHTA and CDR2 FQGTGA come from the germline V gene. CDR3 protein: CASSSYRKDEQYF. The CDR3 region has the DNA TGTGCCAGCAGCAGCTACAGGAAGGACGAGCAGTACTTC.

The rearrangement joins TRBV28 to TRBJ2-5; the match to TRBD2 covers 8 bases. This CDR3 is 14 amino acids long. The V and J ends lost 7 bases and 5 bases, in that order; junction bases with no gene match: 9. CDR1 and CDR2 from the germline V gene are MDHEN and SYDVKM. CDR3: CASTSSGLGETQYF. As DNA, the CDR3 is TGTGCCAGCACCTCTAGCGGGTTAGGGGAGACCCAGTACTTC.